This T cell receptor (beta chain) was documented in a study of shared clonotypes between healthy human individuals (dated by TCRdb to about 2020). Study-level background: A couple of women and three men aged 18 to 49 years were included in the cohort. For each donor, CD4 naive and CD4 memory were each run on three plates, CD8 naive on two plates, and CD8 memory on one plate. To estimate repertoire size and how much clonotype sharing occurs between individuals, the study deeply sequenced the blood TCR repertoires of about five healthy adults. To increase sequencing depth and limit assay-specific biases, different laboratories used diverse techniques to prepare libraries and sequence TCR repertoires. Leukapheresis yielded between about 0.94 and 8.9 billion PBMCs per donor.

The donors were healthy, HIV-negative adults with no recently reported acute infections or vaccinations. Every donor was a Caucasian adult residing in Nashville, Tennessee, USA. CD8 memory samples were composed of magnetically selected CD45RO+ cells combined with CCR7-negative CD45RA+ effector memory (TemRA) cells. After blood collection by leukapheresis, PBMCs were isolated using Ficoll-Histopaque density gradient centrifugation and then cryopreserved in the vapor phase of liquid nitrogen. Analytical flow cytometry was used to check the purity and quantity of every magnetically sorted T cell population. Genomic DNA was isolated from every sorted fraction and measured by UV absorbance on a Nanodrop 2000c. General conclusions and limits of the study: Rarefaction of sorted-subset datasets indicated incomplete sequencing despite the large sequencing depth. Pairwise subsampling led to the expectation that sequencing depth would affect the degree of clonotype sharing among donors. Compared with non-shared clonotypes, the clonotypes found in all four sorted-subset donors had higher generation probabilities. Across four donors, about 5.2% of naive CD4, roughly 3.8% of naive CD8, around 2.1% of memory CD4, and approximately 0.4% of memory CD8 clonotypes were shared. Naive subsets generally had larger estimated clonotype richness than memory subsets did. Only blood was sampled, and tissue TCR repertoires likely differ from those in blood. The genetic and exposure-history diversity represented was limited by the small number of donors.

TCR CDR3 regions were amplified from genomic DNA by multiplex PCR using the deep immunoSEQ assay. For each cell subset, the extracted genomic DNA was distributed evenly across all wells of several immunoSEQ 96-well plates, and each plate served as one replicate. For sorted subsets, about 0.2 ug genomic DNA, equal to about 30,000 T cell genomes, was loaded into each replicate PCR. The purified libraries were quantified using a Qubit 3.0 fluorometer, sized with a Bioanalyzer 2100, and then quantified again using the KAPA Library Quantification kit. Every immunoSEQ 96-well plate was sequenced on a separate single-read 150-cycle Illumina NextSeq 550 flow cell. Per the source publication's procedure: Because only junctional sequences without quality scores were contained in the immunoSEQ output, filtering matching that applied to full-length reads could not be performed. To assign V/J genes and CDR3, sequences were annotated using PyIR, a Python wrapper for IgBLAST v1.9, with IMGT germline references. Reads were removed for weak V/J assignments (E-value above 1e-6), missing CDR3, stop codons, out-of-frame junctions, or ambiguous translated residues. A V3J clonotype was defined by an identical inferred V gene, J gene, and CDR3 amino acid sequence. The percentage overlap between two repertoires was calculated by dividing the number of shared unique clonotypes by the size of the smaller repertoire. Three approaches were used to assess repertoire richness: RTK rarefaction, the Chao1 estimator, and Recon v2.1 estimates of unobserved clonotypes. OLGA was used to compute generation probabilities for all TCRbeta clonotypes that the gDNA method yielded from several donors. The clones in this table, taken by TCRdb from immuneACCESS, are in-frame only. Not every clone is retained; where verified, under half of the shortfall comes from an unresolved V gene, and the cause of the rest is unknown. The V and J calls and clone size come from that table; D and trimming were worked out from the DNA. The sample has roughly 720,000 clones on record, less than 95% of them singletons. 34% of the sample lies in the top ten.

The CDR3 runs 14 amino acids, cysteine and phenylalanine included. The DNA shown is the 42-base CDR3, in frame from base 1. V drops 0 bases and J drops 3 bases, leaving 6 bases in between. CDR1 and CDR2 were assigned from the germline V gene (reference sequence) as PRHDT and FYEKMQ. As regards this clone: The antigen this receptor binds is unknown. Per-base quality was not reported, and no clone a single base away is much larger than it.

The sequence is built from TRBV13 and TRBJ1-5, with no confident D gene call. The sequencing sample was made of memory CD8+ T cells from PBMCs. The label giving this sample's cell subset or site can be read as: CD45RO+ cells pooled with CCR7-negative TemRA cells. The receptor was derived from a man aged 18-30 years in good health. Some clones in this sample may be carry-over from other donors' samples. The sequenced DNA: TGTGCCAGCAGCTTAGGGGCAGACAATCAGCCCCAGCATTTT. It codes for CASSLGADNQPQHF.